This is a list of T cell receptor beta chains from one sample in a study of blood T cells in healthy people across ages. TCRdb passed the 5' RACE reads through MiXCR, listing each CDR3 protein once. The data show some 1.8 million distinct CDR3 sequences, about two fifths seen once. The sample was blood. Source of these receptors: a human donor in good health. The CDR3 runs from the conserved cysteine through the conserved F or W. Each record gives: V gene, J gene, clone size, D gene, CDR3 protein, CDR3 DNA. The D gene is left open where the match is weak. Expanded clones get a size class; other rows say once, few or many, or leave the size out.

>TRBV4-2|TRBJ2-3|few|TRBD2
CASTSIAGGNTDTQYF
TGTGCCAGCACGTCAATAGCGGGGGGGAACACAGATACGCAGTATTTT
>TRBV6-1|TRBJ1-3|.|.
CASSEEWFSGNTIYF
TGTGCCAGCAGTGAAGAGTGGTTCTCTGGAAACACCATATATTTT
>TRBV10-3|TRBJ2-3|.|.
CATRTMGSTDTQYF
TGTGCCACCAGAACAATGGGAAGCACAGATACGCAGTATTTT
>TRBV20-1|TRBJ2-7|medium-sized|.
CSARELDYEQYF
TGCAGTGCTAGGGAACTGGACTACGAGCAGTACTTC
>TRBV5-8|TRBJ2-7|few|.
CASSLLPAREQYF
TGTGCCAGCAGCTTGCTTCCAGCCAGAGAGCAGTACTTC
>TRBV4-3|TRBJ2-7|.|.
CASSQDVAKNYEQYF
TGCGCCAGCAGCCAAGATGTCGCGAAGAACTACGAGCAGTACTTC
>TRBV4-2|TRBJ1-5|.|.
CASSQDLLMGQPQHF
TGTGCCAGCAGCCAAGACCTTCTGATGGGTCAGCCCCAGCATTTT
>TRBV14|TRBJ1-2|few|.
CASSRLLKDGYTF
TGTGCCAGCAGCCGGCTTCTAAAAGATGGCTACACCTTC
>TRBV6-2/TRBV6-3|TRBJ2-4|.|.
CASSPSLGRSEQYF
TGTGCCAGCAGTCCGTCTCTGGGACGTTCGGAGCAGTACTTC
>TRBV12-3/TRBV12-4|TRBJ1-2|few|TRBD1
CASSFGDRAGYTF
TGTGCCAGCAGTTTTGGGGACAGGGCCGGCTACACCTTC
>TRBV9|TRBJ1-2|few|TRBD1
CASSVGQGAGYGYTF
TGTGCCAGCAGCGTAGGACAGGGGGCTGGGTATGGCTACACCTTC
>TRBV7-2|TRBJ2-5|few|.
CATSFSRGGETQYF
TGTGCCACCAGTTTTTCTCGAGGCGGAGAGACCCAGTACTTC
>TRBV19|TRBJ2-3|.|.
CASSYARSTDTQYF
TGTGCCAGTAGTTATGCCCGTAGCACAGATACGCAGTATTTT
>TRBV6-6|TRBJ1-6|.|.
CASSYSDSPLHF
TGTGCCAGCAGTTACTCGGATTCACCCCTCCACTTT
>TRBV20-1|TRBJ1-1|.|TRBD1
CSAEGTGYGTEAFF
TGCAGTGCTGAAGGGACAGGGTACGGCACTGAAGCTTTCTTT
>TRBV30|TRBJ1-2|.|.
CAWNRGRLTLRGYTF
TGTGCCTGGAATCGGGGCAGGCTTACGCTAAGGGGCTACACCTTC
>TRBV4-1|TRBJ2-1|few|.
CASSRQERRGSTYNEQFF
TGCGCCAGCAGCCGCCAGGAACGGCGGGGATCGACCTACAATGAGCAGTTCTTC
>TRBV5-1|TRBJ1-6|.|TRBD1
CASSLAGTGVDNSPLHF
TGCGCCAGCAGCTTGGCCGGAACAGGGGTTGATAATTCACCCCTCCACTTT
>TRBV12-3/TRBV12-4|TRBJ2-7|few|TRBD1
CASSLGGQGATEQYF
TGTGCCAGCAGTCTGGGGGGACAGGGGGCGACCGAGCAGTACTTC
>TRBV6-5|TRBJ2-3|.|.
CASSPGPARGTDTQYF
TGTGCCAGCAGTCCGGGACCCGCGCGAGGCACAGATACGCAGTATTTT
>TRBV15|TRBJ2-3|few|.
CATSRWPDTQYF
TGTGCCACCAGCAGATGGCCAGATACGCAGTATTTT
>TRBV7-9|TRBJ2-7|few|.
CASSYPRGSLNYEQYF
TGTGCCAGCAGCTATCCTCGGGGGAGCCTTAACTACGAGCAGTACTTC
>TRBV6-5|TRBJ2-7|.|.
CASSYNREQLYKQYF
TGTGCCAGCAGTTACAATCGAGAGCAGCTCTACAAGCAGTACTTC
>TRBV3-1|TRBJ2-7|once|TRBD1
CASSQDPSGGWRAEQYF
TGTGCCAGCAGCCAAGACCCCTCAGGGGGCTGGAGGGCCGAGCAGTACTTC
>TRBV4-3|TRBJ1-2|.|.
CASSQEGYGFTF
TGCGCCAGCAGCCAAGAGGGGTATGGCTTCACCTTC
>TRBV20-1|TRBJ1-6|.|TRBD1
CSARRTGENSPLHF
TGCAGTGCTAGACGGACAGGGGAAAATTCACCCCTCCACTTT
>TRBV5-1|TRBJ2-5|.|TRBD2
CASSPSRGGAQETQYF
TGCGCCAGCAGCCCGTCCCGCGGGGGGGCCCAAGAGACCCAGTACTTC
>TRBV3-1|TRBJ1-4|few|.
CASSRSISQEKLFF
TGTGCCAGCAGCCGGTCTATCTCTCAAGAAAAACTGTTTTTT
>TRBV5-1|TRBJ1-5|.|TRBD1
CASSLRQGSQPQHF
TGTGCCAGCAGTTTACGACAGGGTAGTCAGCCCCAGCATTTT
>TRBV4-1|TRBJ1-1|few|.
CASSQEGAEAFF
TGCGCCAGCAGCCAAGAGGGAGCTGAAGCTTTCTTT
>TRBV29-1|TRBJ1-2|few|.
CSVGGSNYGYTF
TGCAGCGTTGGGGGCAGCAACTATGGCTACACCTTC
>TRBV4-2|TRBJ2-1|many|TRBD2
CASSQADSSGGAQEQFF
TGTGCCAGCAGCCAAGCCGACAGTAGCGGGGGGGCTCAGGAGCAGTTCTTC
>TRBV5-1|TRBJ1-6|.|TRBD1
CASSLAGDRALSPLHF
TGCGCCAGCAGCTTGGCCGGGGACAGGGCTTTGTCACCCCTCCACTTT
>TRBV7-3|TRBJ2-3|.|.
CASSLVGAWDTQYF
TGTGCCAGCAGCTTAGTGGGGGCCTGGGATACGCAGTATTTT
>TRBV5-1|TRBJ1-2|few|.
CASSQDATAGRGYTF
TGCGCCAGCAGCCAGGATGCGACCGCAGGTAGAGGCTACACCTTC
>TRBV20-1|TRBJ1-6|.|.
CSASGVSNSPLHF
TGCAGTGCTAGTGGGGTTTCCAATTCACCCCTCCACTTT
>TRBV29-1|TRBJ2-4|.|.
CSVVEGGYSKNIQYF
TGCAGCGTCGTTGAGGGGGGGTATTCCAAAAACATTCAGTACTTC
>TRBV5-1|TRBJ1-1|few|.
CASRSNGNTEAFF
TGCGCCAGCAGATCCAATGGGAACACTGAAGCTTTCTTT
>TRBV4-2|TRBJ1-3|.|.
CASSQDALSGNTIYF
TGTGCCAGCAGCCAAGATGCCTTGAGTGGAAACACCATATATTTT
>TRBV18|TRBJ2-5|.|.
CASSPPSQKQETQYF
TGTGCCAGCTCACCACCGAGTCAGAAGCAAGAGACCCAGTACTTC
>TRBV5-5|TRBJ1-2|few|.
CASSLVGRGANYGYTF
TGTGCCAGCAGCTTGGTGGGGCGGGGAGCTAACTATGGCTACACCTTC
>TRBV7-8|TRBJ2-4|.|TRBD2
CASSFLVEGLAGVGNIQYF
TGTGCCAGCAGCTTTTTGGTTGAGGGCCTAGCGGGAGTGGGAAACATTCAGTACTTC